These T cell receptor beta chains were read from a single sample in a study of blood T cell repertoires in COVID-19. Method: immunoSEQ multiplex PCR; TCRdb's copy keeps in-frame clones and lacks some. The sample consists of 300,000 to 400,000 clones, around 85% of them appearing once. Material for sequencing was PBMCs or T cells enriched from blood (not recorded which). Source of these receptors: a woman in her twenties or thirties who had been exposed to COVID-19. Each CDR3 is given with its conserved first and last residue. The order of the fields is V gene, J gene, clone size, D gene, CDR3 protein, CDR3 DNA. A D gene is named only where the DNA matches it firmly. The size field is filled for only some rows; it gives once, few, many or a size class.

>TRBV11-2|TRBJ1-2|-|-
CASSLDPDYGGRVGGYTF
TGTGCCAGCAGCTTAGATCCGGATTACGGGGGGCGCGTTGGTGGCTACACCTTC
>TRBV3-1/TRBV3-2|TRBJ2-1|-|TRBD2
CASSQDSAAGAYNEQFF
TGTGCCAGCAGCCAAGATTCGGCAGCGGGGGCCTACAATGAGCAGTTCTTC
>TRBV3-1/TRBV3-2|TRBJ1-2|-|TRBD1
CASSQVEDRVGRRNFNYGYTF
TGTGCCAGCAGCCAAGTCGAGGACAGGGTAGGTCGGAGGAATTTTAACTATGGCTACACCTTC
>TRBV2|TRBJ2-5|-|-
CASRERDTQKETQYF
TGTGCCAGCAGAGAAAGGGACACACAAAAAGAGACCCAGTACTTC
>TRBV6-5|TRBJ1-6|-|-
CASSYSIVPDSPLHF
TGTGCCAGCAGTTACTCGATCGTACCAGATTCACCCCTCCACTTT
>TRBV5-1|TRBJ2-2|-|TRBD1
CASSSDRGGGELFF
TGCGCCAGCAGCTCGGACAGGGGAGGTGGGGAGCTGTTTTTT
>TRBV6-2/TRBV6-3|TRBJ2-5|-|TRBD2
CASSTTSGGAETQYF
TGTGCCAGCAGTACAACTAGCGGGGGGGCGGAGACCCAGTACTTC
>TRBV28|TRBJ2-2|-|-
CASRPFDRERGTGELFF
TGTGCCAGCAGGCCCTTTGATAGGGAACGCGGGACCGGGGAGCTGTTTTTT
>TRBV7-6|TRBJ2-2|-|TRBD2
CASSSPGLAGNTGELFF
TGTGCCAGCAGCTCCCCAGGGCTAGCGGGTAACACCGGGGAGCTGTTTTTT
>TRBV27|TRBJ2-7|once|-
CASRSRQEQYF
TGTGCCAGCAGGTCTCGCCAGGAGCAGTACTTC
>TRBV11-2|TRBJ2-2|-|-
CASSRGAREDTGELFF
TGTGCCAGCAGCCGGGGGGCGAGGGAGGATACCGGGGAGCTGTTTTTT
>TRBV4-3|TRBJ1-1|few|TRBD1
CASSQDQGAWTEAFF
TGCGCCAGCAGCCAAGATCAGGGGGCTTGGACTGAAGCTTTCTTT
>TRBV19|TRBJ1-6|-|-
CASSSTVNSPLHF
TGTGCCAGTAGTTCAACAGTTAATTCACCCCTCCACTTT
>TRBV7-9|TRBJ2-2|-|TRBD1
CASSLTGQANGELFF
TGTGCCAGCAGCTTAACGGGACAGGCCAACGGGGAGCTGTTTTTT
>TRBV2|TRBJ2-1|-|-
CASSGGQGGYNEQFF
TGTGCCAGCAGCGGCGGGCAGGGGGGCTACAATGAGCAGTTCTTC
>TRBV15|TRBJ1-5|-|TRBD1
CATSRDEGQSQHF
TGTGCCACCAGCAGAGATGAGGGACAGTCCCAGCATTTT
>TRBV18|TRBJ1-2|-|TRBD1
CASSPMGQGSGRQGYTF
TGTGCCAGCTCACCTATGGGACAGGGTTCCGGGCGTCAAGGCTACACCTTC
>TRBV2|TRBJ2-1|-|TRBD2
CASSSLAAYNEQFF
TGTGCCAGCAGCAGCCTAGCGGCCTACAATGAGCAGTTCTTC
>TRBV28|TRBJ1-2|-|TRBD1
CASMEGTDFYGYTF
TGTGCCAGCATGGAGGGGACAGACTTCTATGGCTACACCTTC
>TRBV30|TRBJ1-5|-|TRBD1
CAWSLQGSQPQHF
TGTGCCTGGAGCTTACAGGGGAGTCAGCCCCAGCATTTT
>TRBV6-2/TRBV6-3|TRBJ1-2|-|-
CASSYGLRGNYGYTF
TGTGCCAGCAGTTATGGCCTTAGGGGCAACTATGGCTACACCTTC
>TRBV7-2|TRBJ1-4|-|-
CASSLRQATNEKLFF
TGTGCCAGCAGCCTGCGACAGGCAACTAATGAAAAACTGTTTTTT
>TRBV28|TRBJ1-2|-|-
CASSSWRQDYGYTF
TGTGCCAGCAGTTCCTGGCGACAGGACTATGGCTACACCTTC
>TRBV6-4|TRBJ2-1|-|TRBD2
CASSFSSGGPYNEQFF
TGTGCCAGCAGTTTCTCCAGCGGGGGCCCCTACAATGAGCAGTTCTTC
>TRBV28|TRBJ2-7|-|TRBD2
CASRSPLSGTSGYYEQYF
TGTGCCAGCAGGTCCCCACTGTCTGGGACTAGCGGGTACTACGAGCAGTACTTC
>TRBV19|TRBJ1-2|-|-
CASSIATDFYGYTF
TGTGCCAGTAGTATAGCCACAGATTTCTATGGCTACACCTTC
>TRBV25-1|TRBJ2-5|-|-
CASSISPEETQYF
TGTGCCAGCAGTATTAGTCCCGAGGAGACCCAGTACTTC
>TRBV27|TRBJ1-5|-|-
CARRQDGNQPQHF
TGTGCCAGGAGACAAGACGGCAATCAGCCCCAGCATTTT
>TRBV5-1|TRBJ1-1|few|TRBD1
CASSRQGQGFGNTEAFF
TGCGCCAGCAGCCGCCAGGGACAGGGCTTCGGGAACACTGAAGCTTTCTTT
>TRBV7-2|TRBJ2-3|-|-
CASTLSPSADTQYF
TGTGCCAGCACCCTAAGCCCTAGCGCAGATACGCAGTATTTT
>TRBV4-3|TRBJ1-2|-|TRBD1
CASSQAATGAYGYTF
TGCGCCAGCAGCCAAGCCGCGACAGGGGCCTATGGCTACACCTTC
>TRBV7-3|TRBJ2-3|few|TRBD1
CASSLPGQGVNTQYF
TGTGCCAGCAGCTTGCCCGGACAGGGGGTAAATACGCAGTATTTT
>TRBV6-6|TRBJ2-7|-|TRBD1
CASTYGTGNYEQYF
TGTGCCAGCACGTACGGGACAGGGAATTACGAGCAGTACTTC
>TRBV2|TRBJ2-7|-|-
CASTTDSYEQYF
TGTGCCAGCACTACAGACTCCTACGAGCAGTACTTC
>TRBV28|TRBJ1-2|-|TRBD1
CASSRDRDGYTF
TGTGCCAGCAGCCGGGACAGGGATGGCTACACCTTC
>TRBV5-1|TRBJ2-7|-|TRBD2
CASRLAGGNYEQYF
TGCGCCAGCAGACTAGCGGGAGGCAACTACGAGCAGTACTTC
>TRBV9|TRBJ1-3|-|TRBD1
CASSVTGEPGNTIYF
TGTGCCAGCAGCGTTACAGGGGAACCCGGAAACACCATATATTTT
>TRBV6-2/TRBV6-3|TRBJ2-1|once|-
CASSYSVRVNEQFF
TGTGCCAGCAGTTACTCTGTTCGGGTCAATGAGCAGTTCTTC
>TRBV20-1|TRBJ2-5|-|-
CSASLETQYF
TGCAGTGCTAGTCTGGAGACCCAGTACTTC
>TRBV10-3|TRBJ1-6|many|TRBD1
CAISERGQGSSPLHF
TGTGCCATCAGTGAGCGCGGACAGGGGAGCTCACCCCTCCACTTT
>TRBV27|TRBJ2-4|-|TRBD1
CASRTQGAKNIQYF
TGTGCCAGCAGAACACAGGGGGCCAAAAACATTCAGTACTTC
>TRBV24-1|TRBJ2-1|-|-
CATSDLGGRSYNEQFF
TGTGCCACCAGTGATCTCGGGGGTCGCTCCTACAATGAGCAGTTCTTC
>TRBV4-1|TRBJ1-5|once|TRBD1
CASSYNRDRGNQPQHF
TGCGCCAGCAGCTACAACCGGGACAGGGGGAATCAGCCCCAGCATTTT
>TRBV3-1/TRBV3-2|TRBJ1-6|-|-
CASSPSGENSPLHF
TGTGCCAGCAGCCCTTCAGGGGAGAATTCACCCCTCCACTTT